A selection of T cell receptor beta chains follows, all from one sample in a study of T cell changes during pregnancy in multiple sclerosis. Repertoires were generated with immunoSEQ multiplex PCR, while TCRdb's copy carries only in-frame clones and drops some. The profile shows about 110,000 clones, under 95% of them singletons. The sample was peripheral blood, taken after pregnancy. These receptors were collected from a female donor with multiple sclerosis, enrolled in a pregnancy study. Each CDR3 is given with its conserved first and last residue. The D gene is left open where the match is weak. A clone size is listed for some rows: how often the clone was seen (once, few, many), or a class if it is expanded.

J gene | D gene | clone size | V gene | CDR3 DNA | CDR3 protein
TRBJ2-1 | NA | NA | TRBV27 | TGTGCCAGCAGTTTATCGAGGGCATACAATGAGCAGTTCTTC | CASSLSRAYNEQFF
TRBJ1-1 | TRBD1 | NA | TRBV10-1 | TGCGCCATCCCAGGAGACAGGGGCGAGGTCACTGAAGCTTTCTTT | CAIPGDRGEVTEAFF
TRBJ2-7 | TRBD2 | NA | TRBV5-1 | TGCGCCAGCAGCTTGGCCCCGGGAGGGCCAGCGAAGGAGCAGTACTTC | CASSLAPGGPAKEQYF
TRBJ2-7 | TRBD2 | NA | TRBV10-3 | TGTGCCATCAGGGCTAGCGGGAGTGGGGCCAACGAGCAGTACTTC | CAIRASGSGANEQYF
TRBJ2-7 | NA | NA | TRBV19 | TGTGCCAGTAGCTCACAGGGCGAGCAGTACTTC | CASSSQGEQYF
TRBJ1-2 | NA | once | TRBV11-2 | TGTGCCAGCAGCCCCGTGACAGGTGGTGGGGTCTATGGCTACACCTTC | CASSPVTGGGVYGYTF
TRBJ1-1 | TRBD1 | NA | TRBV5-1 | TGCGCCAGCAGCTTGGACTCGACAGGGGGTATGAACACTGAAGCTTTCTTT | CASSLDSTGGMNTEAFF
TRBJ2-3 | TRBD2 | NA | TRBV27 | TGTGCCAGCAGTCCCTCTTTTGGACTAGCGGGAGCTTTTAAAGATACGCAGTATTTT | CASSPSFGLAGAFKDTQYF
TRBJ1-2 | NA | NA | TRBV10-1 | TGCGCCAGCAGTCCCCTCTTCGCAGGGCAGGGACTCTATGGCTACACCTTC | CASSPLFAGQGLYGYTF
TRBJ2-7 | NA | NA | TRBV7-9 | TGTGCCAGCAGCCCCGGTTCCGAGCAGTACTTC | CASSPGSEQYF
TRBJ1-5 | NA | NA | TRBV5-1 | TGCGCCAGCAGCCAGGACGGGGAAAATCAGCCCCAGCATTTT | CASSQDGENQPQHF
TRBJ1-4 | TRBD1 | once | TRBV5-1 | TGCGCCAGCAAAGGGGGCAGAGGGGGTAATGAAAAACTGTTTTTT | CASKGGRGGNEKLFF
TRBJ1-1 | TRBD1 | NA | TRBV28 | TGTGCCAGCACCTTACGCGGGACAGTGAACACTGAAGCTTTCTTT | CASTLRGTVNTEAFF
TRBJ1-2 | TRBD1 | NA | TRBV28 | TGTGCCAGCAGTTCCGGGACAGCTAACTATGGCTACACCTTC | CASSSGTANYGYTF
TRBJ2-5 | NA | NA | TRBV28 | TGTGCCAGCAACCTTATTGGGAGACCTGAGACCCAGTACTTC | CASNLIGRPETQYF
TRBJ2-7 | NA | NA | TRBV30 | TGTGCCTGGAGCCGACAGCCGGGCGAGCAGTACTTC | CAWSRQPGEQYF
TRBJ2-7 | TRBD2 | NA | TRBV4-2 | TGTGCCAGCAGCCAAGATACTAGCGGGAAGTTGTACGAGCAGTACTTC | CASSQDTSGKLYEQYF
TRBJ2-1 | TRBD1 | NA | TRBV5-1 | TGCGCCAGCAGCTCCGGACAGGGAAATTACAATGAGCAGTTCTTC | CASSSGQGNYNEQFF
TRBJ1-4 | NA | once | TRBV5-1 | TGCGCCAGCAGCTTGGATCGGGGGTCAACTAATGAAAAACTGTTTTTT | CASSLDRGSTNEKLFF
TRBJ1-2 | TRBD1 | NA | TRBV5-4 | TGTGCCAGCAGCTTTAGACAGGGAACCTATGGCTACACCTTC | CASSFRQGTYGYTF
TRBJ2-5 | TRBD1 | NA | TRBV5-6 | TGTGCCAGCAGCTTCGATTTACAGGGGGAAGAGACCCAGTACTTC | CASSFDLQGEETQYF
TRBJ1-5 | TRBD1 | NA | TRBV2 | TGTGCCAGCAGTGGGGACAGGAGGAGCAATCAGCCCCAGCATTTT | CASSGDRRSNQPQHF
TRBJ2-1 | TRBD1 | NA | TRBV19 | TGTGCCAGTAGCAGACAGGGTTTTTGGTACAATGAGCAGTTCTTC | CASSRQGFWYNEQFF
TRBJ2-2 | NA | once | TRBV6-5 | TGTGCCAGCAGAGTCCGGAGGGCCGGGGAGCTGTTTTTT | CASRVRRAGELFF
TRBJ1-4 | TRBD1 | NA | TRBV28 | TGTGCCAGCAGGTCTACAGGGGATAATGAAAAACTGTTTTTT | CASRSTGDNEKLFF
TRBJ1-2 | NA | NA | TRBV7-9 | TGTGCCAGCAGCTTCGGACCGACAGAAAACTATGGCTACACCTTC | CASSFGPTENYGYTF
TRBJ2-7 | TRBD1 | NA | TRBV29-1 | TGCAGCGTTGGGACAGGGAGTCATCACGGGCAGTACTTC | CSVGTGSHHGQYF
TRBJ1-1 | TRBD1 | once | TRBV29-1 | TGCAGCGTTGATGCGCAGGGGGCCGGGGGTGAAGCTTTCTTT | CSVDAQGAGGEAFF
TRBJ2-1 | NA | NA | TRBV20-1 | TGCAGTGCTAGTACTAGCAATGAGCAGTTCTTC | CSASTSNEQFF
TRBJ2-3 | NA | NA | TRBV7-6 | TGTGCCAGCAGCACCACCCACAGGGTTTCAGATACGCAGTATTTT | CASSTTHRVSDTQYF
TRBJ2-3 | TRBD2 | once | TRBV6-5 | TGTGCCAGCAGACGGACTAGCGGACCGGCAGATACGCAGTATTTT | CASRRTSGPADTQYF
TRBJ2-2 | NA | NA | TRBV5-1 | TGCGCCAGCAGCTCCATACAGGGTATCAAGACCGGGGAGCTGTTTTTT | CASSSIQGIKTGELFF
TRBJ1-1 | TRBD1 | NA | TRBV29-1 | TGCAGCGTTGAGAAGGACAGGGGGACTGAAGCTTTCTTT | CSVEKDRGTEAFF
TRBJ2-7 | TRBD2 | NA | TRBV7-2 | TGTGCCAGCAGCCCTCGGGGAGCGGGAGGTATCCAGAGCTCCTACGAGCAGTACTTC | CASSPRGAGGIQSSYEQYF
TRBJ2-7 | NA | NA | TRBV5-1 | TGCGCCAGCAGGCCAGTGACAGGCCCCTACGAGCAGTACTTC | CASRPVTGPYEQYF
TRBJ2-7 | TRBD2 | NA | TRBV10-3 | TGTGCCATCAGTGAGTCACGAGGGACTAGCGGGGGGGCCTCCGAGCAGTACTTC | CAISESRGTSGGASEQYF
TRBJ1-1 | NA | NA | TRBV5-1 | TGCGCCAGCAGCTTGCTAGGGGAGGGTACTGAAGCTTTCTTT | CASSLLGEGTEAFF
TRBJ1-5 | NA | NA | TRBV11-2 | TGTGCCAGCAGCTTAGGGCCAAAAAATCAGCCCCAGCATTTT | CASSLGPKNQPQHF
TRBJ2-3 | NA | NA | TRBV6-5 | TGTGCCAGCAAAAAGGACAGCAATACGCAGTATTTT | CASKKDSNTQYF
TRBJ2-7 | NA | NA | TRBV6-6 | TGTGCCAGCAGTCAATCCTACGAGCAGTACTTC | CASSQSYEQYF
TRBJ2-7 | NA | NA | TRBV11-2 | TGTGCCAGCAGCTCACTAGCTTTCTTGGGCGAGCAGTACTTC | CASSSLAFLGEQYF
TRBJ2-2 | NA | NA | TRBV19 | TGTGCCAGTAGTATGCATGGGCGAGCCGGGGAGCTGTTTTTT | CASSMHGRAGELFF
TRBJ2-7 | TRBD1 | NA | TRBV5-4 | TGTGCCAGCAGCCAAACAATCGACAGGGGGCTTAACGAGCAGTACTTC | CASSQTIDRGLNEQYF
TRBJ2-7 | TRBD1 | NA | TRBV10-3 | TGTGCCATCAGGGGGGACAGCTCCTACGAGCAGTACTTC | CAIRGDSSYEQYF
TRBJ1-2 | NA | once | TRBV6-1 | TGTGCCAGCAGTGAACCGCCGGGCTATGGCTACACCTTC | CASSEPPGYGYTF
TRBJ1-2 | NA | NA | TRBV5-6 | TGTGCCAGCAGTCAACTTAGGACTGGTGGCTACACCTTC | CASSQLRTGGYTF
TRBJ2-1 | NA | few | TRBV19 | TGTGCCAGCGGGGGTCAGCTATACAATGAGCAGTTCTTC | CASGGQLYNEQFF